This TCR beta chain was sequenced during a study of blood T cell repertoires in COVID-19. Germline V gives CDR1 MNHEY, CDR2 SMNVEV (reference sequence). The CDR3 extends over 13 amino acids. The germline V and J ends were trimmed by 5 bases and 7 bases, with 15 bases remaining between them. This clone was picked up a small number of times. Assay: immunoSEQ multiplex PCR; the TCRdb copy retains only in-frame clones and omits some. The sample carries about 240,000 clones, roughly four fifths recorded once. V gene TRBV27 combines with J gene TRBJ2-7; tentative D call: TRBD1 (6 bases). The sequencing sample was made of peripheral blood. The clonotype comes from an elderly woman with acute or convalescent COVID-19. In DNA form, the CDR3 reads TGTGCCAGCAGTCCGGGACACCGTGAAGAGCAGTACTTC. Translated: CASSPGHREEQYF.